Listed here are 32 T cell receptor beta chains from one sample, sequenced in a study of blood T cell repertoires in COVID-19 (dated by TCRdb to the early 2020s). Library preparation used the immunoSEQ multiplex PCR assay. As stored in TCRdb, this immuneACCESS dataset retains in-frame rearrangements with V and J assigned. A fraction of the clones does not appear; measured against another copy, unresolved V genes explain less than half of the discrepancy, and the remainder lacks a known reason. The sample profile shows some 220,000 clones; 82% of them were found once. The leading ten clones occupy about 4.8% of the sample. The material sequenced was peripheral blood. The receptors stem from a woman in her sixties or seventies with COVID-19, enrolled during active disease.

The chain has TRBV28 and TRBJ1-3; 7 bases align to TRBD1. This CDR3 is 15 amino acids long. The germline CDR1 and CDR2 sequences are MDHEN and SYDVKM. V dropped 6 bases and J dropped 2; count of bases not matched to a gene: 7. The CDR3 protein is CASSQVTGAGNTIYF. In DNA form, the CDR3 reads TGTGCCAGCAGCCAAGTAACAGGGGCTGGAAACACCATATATTTT.

This clone was counted a few times. The V call is TRBV6-2 or TRBV6-3, the J call TRBJ2-7; 11 bases are shared with TRBD2. Losses at the gene ends were 2 bases for V and 2 bases for J; bases not matched to a gene: 8. Germline V gene data show CDR1 as MNHEY and CDR2 as SVGEGT. This CDR3 is built from 17 residues. This CDR3 is CASSYRGLTSGTYEQYF. DNA for the CDR3: TGTGCCAGCAGTTACCGTGGTTTGACTAGCGGGACCTACGAGCAGTACTTC.

The chain links TRBV9 to TRBJ1-3; possible D gene TRBD1, 5 bases. The CDR3 covers 15 residues. Germline CDR1 is SGDLS and CDR2 is YYNGEE. V was clipped by 0 bases and J by 2 bases, with 9 bases between them. CDR3 sequence: CASSVVEGPGNTIYF. The CDR3 DNA sequence: TGTGCCAGCAGCGTAGTGGAGGGGCCTGGAAACACCATATATTTT.

This chain uses TRBV27 with TRBJ2-1, with D perhaps matching TRBD1 (5 bases). Trimming left V 1 base short and J 7 bases short, with 20 bases between. Germline V gene data show CDR1 as MNHEY and CDR2 as SMNVEV (reference sequence). The CDR3 has 17 amino acids. CDR3 DNA: TGTGCCAGCAGTTTATTGCCCCATGGGGTTCCAGGGAATGAGCAGTTCTTC. Encoded protein: CASSLLPHGVPGNEQFF.

This clone was counted a few times. The rearrangement uses TRBV29-1 and TRBJ2-1, with a weak D call TRBD2 (5 bases). There are 16 residues in the CDR3. Trimming stripped 3 bases from V and 0 bases from J, with 15 bases between. In germline, CDR1 is SQVTM, CDR2 ANQGSEA. CDR3 residues: CSVEEGGGRSYNEQFF. In DNA, the CDR3 is TGCAGCGTTGAGGAAGGCGGAGGACGCTCCTACAATGAGCAGTTCTTC.

J is TRBJ2-7 and V is TRBV21-1; the listed D gene, TRBD1, was not tested against the DNA. TRBV21-1 is a pseudogene locus. CDR3 size: 19 residues. For the CDR3, the DNA is TGTGCCAGCAGCAAAGGGGGGTCCCCACCGGGCCCAGCGAGGGGGGAGCAGTACTTC. Its translation is CASSKGGSPPGPARGEQYF.

A remark on this clone: This specimen includes other DNA sequences encoding the same CDR3. The rearrangement links TRBV11-2 to TRBJ1-5; D is unclear. This CDR3 is 13 amino acids long. V was clipped by 1 base and J by 6 bases, with 7 bases between them. The germline gives CDR1 SGHAT, CDR2 FQNNGV. The CDR3 nucleotides read TGTGCCAGCAGCTTAGTTACGGGTCAGCCCCAGCATTTT. Amino acids: CASSLVTGQPQHF.

The chain links TRBV19 to TRBJ2-1; 8 nucleotides match TRBD2. Germline CDR1 LNHDA, CDR2 SQIVND (reference sequence). CDR3 length equals 16 residues. Trimming removed 5 bases from V and 0 bases from J; junction bases left unmatched: 6. The CDR3 here is CASSLYSGNSYNEQFF. DNA of the CDR3: TGTGCCAGTAGTCTTTATAGCGGGAACTCCTACAATGAGCAGTTCTTC.

This clone was seen once. The chain recombines TRBV30 with TRBJ1-1; D remains unclear. The V end was cut by 3 bases, the J end by 1 base, with 9 bases between. The CDR3 covers 13 residues. CDR1 and CDR2 (germline): GTSNPN, SVGIG (reference sequence). The CDR3 protein is CAWREGGNTEAFF. DNA for the CDR3: TGTGCCTGGAGGGAGGGTGGGAACACTGAAGCTTTCTTT.

This clone was seen many times. The CDR3 here is CSVEVRDRGQSEQFF. The CDR3 DNA is TGCAGCGTTGAAGTCCGGGACAGGGGGCAGAGTGAGCAGTTCTTC. The chain is built from TRBV29-1 and TRBJ2-1; TRBD1 matches 12 bases. CDR1 is SQVTM, CDR2 ANQGSEA, per germline. The junction had 7 bases not matched to a gene; V was cut back by 1 base and J by 9 bases. The CDR3 loop spans 15 amino acids.

This rearrangement joins TRBV9 to TRBJ2-3; D perhaps matches TRBD2 (6 bases). Germline CDR1 is SGDLS and CDR2 is YYNGEE. Trimming took 0 bases from V and 6 from J, leaving 17 bases between them. The CDR3 runs 16 residues. The CDR3 nucleotides are TGTGCCAGCAGCGTAGGGGTGGGCGGGGCGGGGGATACGCAGTATTTT. Encoded protein: CASSVGVGGAGDTQYF.

This chain links TRBV5-1 with TRBJ2-7, with 8 bases aligning to TRBD1. Germline V CDR1 and CDR2: SGHRS, YFSETQ. The V segment lost 4 bases and the J segment 4 bases; nucleotides outside the gene matches: 10. This CDR3 is 15 amino acids long. The CDR3 region has the DNA TGCGCCAGCAGCACTCCCGGGACAGGTGGGTACGAGCAGTACTTC. It is translated as CASSTPGTGGYEQYF. Full variable domain (missing parts from reference TRBV5-1 and TRBJ2-7): KAGVTQTPRYLIKTRGQQVTLSCSPISGHRSVSWYQQTPGQGLQFLFEYFSETQRNKGNFPGRFSGRQFSNSRSEMNVSTLELGDSALYLCASSTPGTGGYEQYFGPGTRLTVT.

This chain links TRBV3-1 (or the pseudogene TRBV3-2) with TRBJ2-5; 13 bases fit TRBD2. There are 18 residues in the CDR3. The germline gives CDR1 LGHDT, CDR2 YNNKEL (reference sequence). Trimming removed 4 bases from V and 4 bases from J; junction bases left unmatched: 12. The CDR3 region is CASSPHRTSGSSRETQYF. CDR3 nucleotide sequence: TGTGCCAGCAGCCCCCACCGGACTAGCGGGAGTTCAAGAGAGACCCAGTACTTC.

The genes are TRBV6-5 and TRBJ2-7; D remains ambiguous. Germline V gene sequence: CDR1 MNHEY, CDR2 SVGAGI. The length of the CDR3 is 14 residues. V was shortened by 6 bases and J by 2 bases, with 14 bases between the two germline ends. The CDR3 coding sequence is TGTGCCAGCAGGTCCTCGATAGCCCCCTACGAGCAGTACTTC. Its translation is CASRSSIAPYEQYF.

V usage is TRBV19 and J usage is TRBJ1-2; the match to TRBD1 covers 7 bases. The CDR3 totals 16 residues. Germline V gene data show CDR1 as LNHDA and CDR2 as SQIVND (reference sequence). J was trimmed by 3 bases and V by 7 bases; bases with no gene match: 14. Here the CDR3 reads CASNLDPDRVHYGYTF. The CDR3, as DNA: TGTGCCAGTAATTTAGATCCCGACAGGGTACACTATGGCTACACCTTC.

J is TRBJ1-1 and V is TRBV5-1, with D possibly being TRBD1 (5 bases). The V gene lost 1 base and the J gene lost 0 bases, with 19 bases spanning the gap. The CDR3 is 18 residues long. Germline values: CDR1 SGHRS, CDR2 YFSETQ. DNA of the CDR3: TGCGCCAGCAGCTTGAACCTCATGTCAGGGAAAATGAACACTGAAGCTTTCTTT. Its translation: CASSLNLMSGKMNTEAFF. Drawing the rest from reference TRBV5-1 and TRBJ1-1, the complete variable domain is KAGVTQTPRYLIKTRGQQVTLSCSPISGHRSVSWYQQTPGQGLQFLFEYFSETQRNKGNFPGRFSGRQFSNSRSEMNVSTLELGDSALYLCASSLNLMSGKMNTEAFFGQGTRLTVV.

The chain joins TRBV6-5 to TRBJ2-1, with TRBD2 identical over 7 bases. This CDR3 region has 13 residues. The J segment lost 9 bases and the V segment lost 7 bases, leaving 9 bases of the junction unmatched. The germline CDR1 and CDR2 sequences are MNHEY and SVGAGI. The CDR3 is CASIPGGRGEQFF. CDR3 DNA sequence: TGTGCCAGCATCCCGGGAGGCCGGGGTGAGCAGTTCTTC.

The gene calls are TRBV25-1 and TRBJ2-7, with 13 bases lining up with TRBD2. With V trimmed by 4 bases and J by 6 bases, 6 bases remained unmatched. The CDR3 extends over 15 amino acids. Germline CDR1 and CDR2: MGHDK and SYGVNS. CDR3 protein: CASSGTTSGRAEQYF. The CDR3 nucleotides are TGTGCCAGCAGTGGTACTACTAGCGGGAGGGCCGAGCAGTACTTC.

The chain uses TRBV5-6 and TRBJ2-1, with 13 bases aligning to TRBD2. Germline CDR1 SGHDT, CDR2 YYEEEE. This CDR3 comprises 16 residues. The V gene end was trimmed by 4 bases and the J gene end by 6 bases; junction bases not matched to a gene: 7. The CDR3 loop is CASSPGLAGLGNEQFF. The DNA for the CDR3 is TGTGCCAGCAGCCCGGGACTAGCGGGGCTGGGCAATGAGCAGTTCTTC.

In DNA, the CDR3 is TGCGCCAGCAGGGAGCCGGGACTAGCGCCAGATACGCAGTATTTT. Translation: CASREPGLAPDTQYF. The V call is TRBV10-2, the J call TRBJ2-3, with 10 positions matching TRBD2. CDR3 length: 15 amino acids. Per germline, CDR1 WSHSY and CDR2 SAAADI. V shed 6 bases and J 4 bases; nucleotides not matched to a gene: 7.

This clone has just one count. V usage is TRBV7-8 and J usage is TRBJ2-2; 8 bases line up with TRBD1. Germline lookup yields CDR1 SGHVS and CDR2 FQNEAQ. There are 19 residues in the CDR3. V gave up 4 bases and J gave up 1 base; unmatched junction bases: 14. The CDR3 DNA reads TGTGCCAGCAGCTCTCTTCCCGCCCGAGGGACAGGGAACACCGGGGAGCTGTTTTTT. It is translated as CASSSLPARGTGNTGELFF.

The J gene is TRBJ1-5, the V gene TRBV11-2; no firm D call. The length of the CDR3 is 13 residues. The V gene's germline CDR1 is SGHAT and CDR2 FQNNGV. The V end lost 5 bases, the J end lost 2 bases, and 7 bases lay between the germline ends. In DNA form, the CDR3 reads TGTGCCAGCAGCCCCTCTCGCAATCAGCCCCAGCATTTT. Encoded protein: CASSPSRNQPQHF.

The chain recombines TRBV7-2 with TRBJ2-2, with a weak D call TRBD1 (7 bases). Germline lookup yields CDR1 SGHTA and CDR2 FQGNSA. This CDR3 has 16 amino acids. The germline V and J ends were trimmed by 3 bases and 4 bases, with 15 bases remaining between them. The CDR3 DNA sequence: TGTGCCAGCAGCTTCAATCAGGGGGGAGTCACCGGGGAGCTGTTTTTT. Its protein product is CASSFNQGGVTGELFF.

DNA for the CDR3: TGTGCCAGCAGTGGACAGACCTACACTGAAGCTTTCTTT. Residues: CASSGQTYTEAFF. The V call is TRBV9, the J call TRBJ1-1; D possibly corresponds to TRBD1 (6 bases). Germline assignment: CDR1 SGDLS and CDR2 YYNGEE. This CDR3 has 13 residues. Trimming left V 5 bases short and J 3 bases short, with 11 bases between.

The V and J genes are TRBV5-1 and TRBJ1-5, with D possibly being TRBD1 (5 bases). The germline V gene encodes CDR1 SGHRS and CDR2 YFSETQ. The CDR3 contains 16 residues. Trimming pared 5 bases from V and 0 bases from J, leaving 15 bases between. CDR3 DNA: TGCGCCAGCAGGATTGGACCGGGGGATAGCAATCAGCCCCAGCATTTT. Its translation is CASRIGPGDSNQPQHF.

In this sample, this clone turned up once. The gene calls are TRBV9 and TRBJ2-1, with 8 positions matching TRBD2. Germline V CDR1 and CDR2: SGDLS, YYNGEE. V gave up 0 bases and J gave up 3 bases; unmatched junction bases: 2. This CDR3 is 15 amino acids long. The CDR3 loop is CASSVDSGGYNEQFF. CDR3 nucleotides: TGTGCCAGCAGCGTAGACAGCGGGGGCTACAATGAGCAGTTCTTC.

This rearrangement joins TRBV3-1 (or the pseudogene TRBV3-2) to TRBJ1-5; D may be TRBD1 (5 bases). The germline gives CDR1 LGHDT, CDR2 YNNKEL (reference sequence). The CDR3 is made up of 14 amino acids. V was clipped by 3 bases and J by 3 bases, with 9 bases between them. The CDR3 spells CASSHGGVNQPQHF. The CDR3 coding sequence is TGTGCCAGCAGCCATGGGGGGGTCAATCAGCCCCAGCATTTT.

The chain combines TRBV15 with TRBJ1-1, with D maybe TRBD1 (5 bases). Per the germline V gene, CDR1 is LNHNV and CDR2 is YYDKDF (reference sequence). V lost 8 bases and J 3 bases, leaving 13 bases between the germline ends. This CDR3 region has 13 residues. CDR3 in amino acids: CATSKGTDTEAFF. CDR3 nucleotides: TGTGCCACCTCAAAAGGGACTGACACTGAAGCTTTCTTT.

The chain carries TRBV6-6 and TRBJ1-2; possibly TRBD1 for D (5 bases). V was trimmed by 8 bases and J by 4 bases, leaving 14 bases between them. The CDR3 loop spans 13 amino acids. Germline loops: CDR1 MNHNY, CDR2 SVGAGI (reference sequence). The CDR3 loop is CASGAGRPYGYTF. CDR3 bases: TGTGCCAGCGGGGCAGGCAGACCCTATGGCTACACCTTC.

This clone was counted between two and nine times. The chain joins TRBV19 to TRBJ1-1; 7 bases are a match to TRBD1. The CDR3 totals 14 residues. Germline assignment: CDR1 LNHDA and CDR2 SQIVND (reference sequence). Unmatched junction bases numbered 4, after V lost 5 bases and J lost 1 base. The CDR3 protein is CASSPRQGNTEAFF. The DNA for the CDR3 is TGTGCCAGTAGTCCGAGACAGGGGAACACTGAAGCTTTCTTT.

The chain employs TRBV5-1 and TRBJ2-7; 8 bases align to TRBD2. Germline V CDR1 and CDR2: SGHRS, YFSETQ. V gave up 3 bases and J gave up 6 bases; unmatched junction bases: 5. CDR3 length equals 13 residues. The CDR3 protein is CASSSSGRSEQYF. The CDR3 nucleotides are TGCGCCAGCAGCTCAAGCGGGAGATCCGAGCAGTACTTC.

The chain couples TRBV5-4 to TRBJ1-2; unclear D gene. Trimming took off 4 bases at V and 5 bases at J, with 21 bases between the two ends. From germline, CDR1 is SGHNT and CDR2 YYREEE (reference sequence). The CDR3 consists of 16 residues. DNA for the CDR3: TGTGCCAGCAGCACCAGTCAGGTTACCGCTTTGTATGGCTACACCTTC. It yields the protein CASSTSQVTALYGYTF.